This T cell receptor beta chain is drawn from a study of high-grade serous ovarian cancer treatment subgroups. Measured with immunoSEQ multiplex PCR; TCRdb has only the in-frame clones, and not every one. The sample consists of approximately 40,000 clones, roughly three quarters of them appearing once. This clone was found a few times. Its antigen remains unknown. This CDR3 has 17 residues. With 1 base removed from V and 0 bases from J, the gap between germline ends came to 13 bases. In germline, CDR1 is SGHTA, CDR2 FQGTGA. Study-level results: TCR clonal relatedness correlated positively with neoantigen level.

The tumor samples were collected prior to definitive surgery or chemotherapy. The TCR originated in a human donor with high-grade serous ovarian cancer. The J gene is TRBJ2-1, the V gene TRBV7-3; no definite D call. The sample consisted of tumor tissue. The CDR3 coding sequence is TGTGCCAGCAGCTTAAAGGGCTCCCTTAGCTCCTACAATGAGCAGTTCTTC. Protein sequence: CASSLKGSLSSYNEQFF.